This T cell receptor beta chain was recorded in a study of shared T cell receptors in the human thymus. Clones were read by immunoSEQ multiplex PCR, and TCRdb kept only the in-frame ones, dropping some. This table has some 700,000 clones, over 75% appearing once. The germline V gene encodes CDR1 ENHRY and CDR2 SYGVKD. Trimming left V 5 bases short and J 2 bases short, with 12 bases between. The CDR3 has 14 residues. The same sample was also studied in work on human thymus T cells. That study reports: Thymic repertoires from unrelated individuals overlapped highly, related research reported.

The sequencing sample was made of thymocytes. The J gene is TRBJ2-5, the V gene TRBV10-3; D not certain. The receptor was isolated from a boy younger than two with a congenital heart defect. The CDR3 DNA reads TGTGCCATCAGTCCGGCCAGGATACAAGAGACCCAGTACTTC. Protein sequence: CAISPARIQETQYF.